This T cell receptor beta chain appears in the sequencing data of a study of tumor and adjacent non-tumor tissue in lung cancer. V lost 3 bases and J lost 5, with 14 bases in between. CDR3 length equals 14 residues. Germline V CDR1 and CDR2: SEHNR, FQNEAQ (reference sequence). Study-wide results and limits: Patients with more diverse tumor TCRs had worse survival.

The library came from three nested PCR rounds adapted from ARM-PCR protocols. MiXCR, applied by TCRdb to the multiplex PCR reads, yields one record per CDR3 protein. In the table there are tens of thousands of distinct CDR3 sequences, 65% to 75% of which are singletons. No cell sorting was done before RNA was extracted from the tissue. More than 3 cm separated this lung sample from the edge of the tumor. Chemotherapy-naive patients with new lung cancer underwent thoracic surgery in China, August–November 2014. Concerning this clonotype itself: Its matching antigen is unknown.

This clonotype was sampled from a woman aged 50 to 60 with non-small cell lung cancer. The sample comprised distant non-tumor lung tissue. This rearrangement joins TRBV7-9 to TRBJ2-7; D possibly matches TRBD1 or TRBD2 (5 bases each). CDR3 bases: TGTGCCAGCAGCTTCGATCGGGACCTCAACGAGCAGTACTTC. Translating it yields CASSFDRDLNEQYF.